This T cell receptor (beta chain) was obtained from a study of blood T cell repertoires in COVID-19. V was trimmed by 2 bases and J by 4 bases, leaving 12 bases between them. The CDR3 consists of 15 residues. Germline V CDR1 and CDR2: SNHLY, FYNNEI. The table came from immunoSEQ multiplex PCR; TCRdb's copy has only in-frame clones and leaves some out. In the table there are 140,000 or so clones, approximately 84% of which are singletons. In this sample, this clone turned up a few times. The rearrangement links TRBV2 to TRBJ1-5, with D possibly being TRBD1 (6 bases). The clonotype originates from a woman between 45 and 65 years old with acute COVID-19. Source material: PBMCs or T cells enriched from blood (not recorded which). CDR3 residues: CASSELGQGNQPQHF. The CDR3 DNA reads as TGTGCCAGCAGTGAACTTGGGCAGGGGAATCAGCCCCAGCATTTT.